This T cell receptor (beta chain) originates from a study of blood T cells in healthy people across ages. The CDR3 is 16 amino acids. The germline V gene encodes CDR1 SGHTA and CDR2 FQGNSA. Trimming shortened V by 1 base and J by 5 bases, and 12 bases separated the two germline ends. This clonotype was counted at least ten times. With a J-beta primer mix and a sample-barcoded 5' primer, a second PCR ran about 7 to 12 cycles. TCRdb reprocessed the 5' RACE reads via MiXCR and lists one record per CDR3 protein. The sample has approximately 810,000 distinct CDR3 sequences; under 35% are singletons. This sequence was found in a woman older than 75 in good health. The sequenced material came from blood. V is TRBV7-2 and J is TRBJ1-6; tentatively, D is TRBD1 (5 bases). The CDR3 DNA follows: TGTGCCAGCAGCTTAGTGGGGCAGGTCAATAATTCACCCCTCCACTTT. Translated, it gives CASSLVGQVNNSPLHF.